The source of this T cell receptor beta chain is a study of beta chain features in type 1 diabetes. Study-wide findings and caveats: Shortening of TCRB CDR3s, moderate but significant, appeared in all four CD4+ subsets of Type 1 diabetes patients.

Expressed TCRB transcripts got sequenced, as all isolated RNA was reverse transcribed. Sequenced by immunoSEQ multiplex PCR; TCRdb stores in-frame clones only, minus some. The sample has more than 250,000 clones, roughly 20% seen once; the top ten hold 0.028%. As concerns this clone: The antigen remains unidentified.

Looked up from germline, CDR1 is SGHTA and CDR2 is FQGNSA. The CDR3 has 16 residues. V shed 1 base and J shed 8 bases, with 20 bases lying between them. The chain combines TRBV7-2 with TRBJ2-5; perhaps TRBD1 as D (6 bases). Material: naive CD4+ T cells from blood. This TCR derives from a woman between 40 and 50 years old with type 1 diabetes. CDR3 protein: CASSLGQAPAVGTQYF. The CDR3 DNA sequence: TGTGCCAGCAGCTTAGGACAGGCCCCGGCTGTAGGAACCCAGTACTTC. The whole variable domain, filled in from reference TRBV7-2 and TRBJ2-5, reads GAGVSQSPSNKVTEKGKDVELRCDPISGHTALYWYRQSLGQGLEFLIYFQGNSAPDKSGLPSDRFSAERTGGSVSTLTIQRTQQEDSAVYLCASSLGQAPAVGTQYFGPGTRLLVL.